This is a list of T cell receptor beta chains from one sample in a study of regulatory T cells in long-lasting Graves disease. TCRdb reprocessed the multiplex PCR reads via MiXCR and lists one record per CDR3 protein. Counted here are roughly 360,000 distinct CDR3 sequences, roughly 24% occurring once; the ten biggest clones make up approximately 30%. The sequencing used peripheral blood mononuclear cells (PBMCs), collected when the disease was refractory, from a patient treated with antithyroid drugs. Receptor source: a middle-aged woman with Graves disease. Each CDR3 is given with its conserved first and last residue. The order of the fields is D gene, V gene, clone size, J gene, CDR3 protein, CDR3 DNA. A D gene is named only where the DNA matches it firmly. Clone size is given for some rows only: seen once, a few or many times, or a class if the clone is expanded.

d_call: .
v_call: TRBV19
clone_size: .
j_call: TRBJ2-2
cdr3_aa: CASSIWVSAPGELFF
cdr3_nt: TGTGCCAGTAGTATCTGGGTGTCCGCACCTGGGGAGCTGTTTTTT

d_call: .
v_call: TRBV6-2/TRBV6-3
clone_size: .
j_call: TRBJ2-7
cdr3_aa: CASSYSGAREQYF
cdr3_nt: TGTGCCAGCAGTTACTCAGGGGCGCGGGAGCAGTACTTC

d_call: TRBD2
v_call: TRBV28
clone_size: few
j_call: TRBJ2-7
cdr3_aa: CASSQAASGRARMGEQYF
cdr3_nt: TGTGCCAGCAGCCAAGCCGCTAGCGGGAGGGCCCGAATGGGGGAGCAGTACTTC

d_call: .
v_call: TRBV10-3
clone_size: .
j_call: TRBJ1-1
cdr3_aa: CATARQADTEAFF
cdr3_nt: TGTGCCACCGCCCGACAGGCGGACACTGAAGCTTTCTTT

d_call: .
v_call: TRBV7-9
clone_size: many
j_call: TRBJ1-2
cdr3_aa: CASSLGGSHYGYTF
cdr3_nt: TGTGCCAGCAGCTTAGGGGGGTCTCACTATGGCTACACCTTC

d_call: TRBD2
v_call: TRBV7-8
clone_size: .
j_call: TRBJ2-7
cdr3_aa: CASSLFGRELDEQYF
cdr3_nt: TGTGCCAGCAGCTTATTCGGGCGGGAGCTGGACGAGCAGTACTTC

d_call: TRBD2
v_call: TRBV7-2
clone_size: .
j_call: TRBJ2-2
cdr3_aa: CASSFQLLAGGLYTGELFF
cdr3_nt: TGTGCCAGCAGCTTTCAACTACTAGCGGGAGGCCTATACACCGGGGAGCTGTTTTTT

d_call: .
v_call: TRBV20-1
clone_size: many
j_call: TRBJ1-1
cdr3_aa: CSAYYGQMNTEAFF
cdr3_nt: TGCAGTGCTTATTACGGACAGATGAACACTGAAGCTTTCTTT

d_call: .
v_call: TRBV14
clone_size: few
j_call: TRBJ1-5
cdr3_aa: CASRTKSNQPQHF
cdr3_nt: TGTGCCAGCAGGACGAAAAGCAATCAGCCCCAGCATTTT

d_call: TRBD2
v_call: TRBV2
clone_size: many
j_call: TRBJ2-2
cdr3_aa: CAGREAPTGELFF
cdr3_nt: TGTGCCGGGCGGGAGGCCCCGACCGGGGAGCTGTTTTTT

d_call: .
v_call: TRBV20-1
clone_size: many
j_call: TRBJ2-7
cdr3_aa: CSSMGYEQYF
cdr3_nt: TGCAGTTCCATGGGCTACGAGCAGTACTTC

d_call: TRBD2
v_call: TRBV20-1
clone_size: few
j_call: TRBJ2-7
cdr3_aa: CSARAGLAGGRSYEQYF
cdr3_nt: TGCAGTGCTAGAGCCGGGCTAGCGGGAGGCCGCTCCTACGAGCAGTACTTC

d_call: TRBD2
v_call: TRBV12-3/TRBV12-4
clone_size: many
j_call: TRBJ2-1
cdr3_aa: CASSLLASGRRNEQFF
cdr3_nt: TGTGCCAGCAGTTTATTGGCCAGCGGGAGGAGGAATGAGCAGTTCTTC

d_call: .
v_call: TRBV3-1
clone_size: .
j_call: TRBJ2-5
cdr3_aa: CASSQDGRGFLETQYF
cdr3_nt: .

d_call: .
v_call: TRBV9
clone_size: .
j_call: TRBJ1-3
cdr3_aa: CASSTGTAGNTIYF
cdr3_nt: TGTGCCAGCAGCACAGGGACGGCTGGAAACACCATATATTTT

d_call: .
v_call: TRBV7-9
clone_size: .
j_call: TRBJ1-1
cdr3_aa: CASSPMGLLNTEAFF
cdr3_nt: TGTGCCAGCAGCCCCATGGGACTGCTGAACACTGAAGCTTTCTTT

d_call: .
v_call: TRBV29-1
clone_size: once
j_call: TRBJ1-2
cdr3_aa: CRGGGGDGYTF
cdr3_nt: TGCAGGGGAGGAGGGGGTGATGGCTACACCTTC

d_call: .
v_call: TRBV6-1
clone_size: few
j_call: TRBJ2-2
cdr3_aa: CASHHLNTGELFF
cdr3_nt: TGTGCCAGCCACCACTTGAACACCGGGGAGCTGTTTTTT

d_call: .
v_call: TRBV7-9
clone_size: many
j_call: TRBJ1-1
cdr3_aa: CASRWTEYTEAFF
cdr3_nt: TGTGCCAGCAGGTGGACAGAGTACACTGAAGCTTTCTTT

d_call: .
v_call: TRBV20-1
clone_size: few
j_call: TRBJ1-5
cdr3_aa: CSARAGREDQPQHF
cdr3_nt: TGCAGTGCTCGAGCCGGGAGAGAGGATCAGCCCCAGCATTTT

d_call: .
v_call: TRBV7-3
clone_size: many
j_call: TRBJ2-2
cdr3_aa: CASSYSNTGELFF
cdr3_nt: TGTGCCAGCAGCTATTCGAACACCGGGGAGCTGTTTTTT

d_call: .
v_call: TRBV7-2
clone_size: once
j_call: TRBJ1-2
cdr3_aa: CASSLAGYSGYTF
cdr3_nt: TGTGCCAGCAGCTTAGCGGGGTATAGTGGCTACACCTTC

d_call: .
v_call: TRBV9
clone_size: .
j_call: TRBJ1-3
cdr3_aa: CASSVPGSGNTIYF
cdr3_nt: TGTGCCAGCAGCGTCCCAGGGTCTGGAAACACCATATATTTT

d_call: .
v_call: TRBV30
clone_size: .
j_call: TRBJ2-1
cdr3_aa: CAWSRRSSYNEQFF
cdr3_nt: TGTGCCTGGAGTCGCAGGTCCTCCTACAATGAGCAGTTCTTC

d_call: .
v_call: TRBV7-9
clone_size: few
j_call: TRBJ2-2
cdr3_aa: CASSPQQSANTGELFF
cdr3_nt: TGTGCCAGCAGCCCACAACAGTCAGCGAACACCGGGGAGCTGTTTTTT

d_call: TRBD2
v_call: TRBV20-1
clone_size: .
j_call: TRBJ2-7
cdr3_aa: CSARLAGGHEQYF
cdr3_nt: TGCAGTGCTAGACTAGCGGGAGGGCATGAGCAGTACTTC

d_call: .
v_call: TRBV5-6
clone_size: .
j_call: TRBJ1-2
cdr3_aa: CASSLGYPNYGYTF
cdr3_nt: TGTGCCAGCAGCTTAGGATATCCTAACTATGGCTACACCTTC

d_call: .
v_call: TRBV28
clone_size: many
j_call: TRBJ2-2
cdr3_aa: CASSFAQVTGELFF
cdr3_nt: TGTGCCAGCAGTTTCGCCCAGGTCACCGGGGAGCTGTTTTTT

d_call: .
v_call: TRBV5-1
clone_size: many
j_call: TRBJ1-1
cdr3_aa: CASSLVDDTEAFF
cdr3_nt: TGCGCCAGCAGCTTGGTAGACGACACTGAAGCTTTCTTT

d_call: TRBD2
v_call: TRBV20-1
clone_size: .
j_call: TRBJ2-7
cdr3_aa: CSGLAGNSEQYF
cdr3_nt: TGCAGTGGACTAGCGGGAAATTCGGAACAGTACTTC

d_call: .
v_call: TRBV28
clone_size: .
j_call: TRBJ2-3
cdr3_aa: CAKTKDSNRDTQYF
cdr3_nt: TGTGCCAAGACGAAGGACTCAAACCGGGATACGCAGTATTTT

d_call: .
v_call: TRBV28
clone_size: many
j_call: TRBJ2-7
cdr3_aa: CASKNLWAYEQYF
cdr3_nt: TGTGCCAGCAAAAACCTTTGGGCGTACGAGCAGTACTTC

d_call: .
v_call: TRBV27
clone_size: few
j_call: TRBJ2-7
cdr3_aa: CASSPSGSGKHEQYF
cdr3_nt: TGTGCCAGCAGTCCCTCCGGGTCAGGGAAACACGAGCAGTACTTC

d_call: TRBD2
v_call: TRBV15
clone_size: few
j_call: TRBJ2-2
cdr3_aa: CATSRGAGLAGEGNTGELFF
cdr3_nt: TGTGCCACCAGCAGAGGTGCGGGACTAGCGGGAGAAGGGAACACCGGGGAGCTGTTTTTT

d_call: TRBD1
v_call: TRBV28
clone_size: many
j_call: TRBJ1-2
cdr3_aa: CASRNNPGQGADGYTF
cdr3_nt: TGTGCCAGCAGGAACAACCCGGGACAGGGGGCGGATGGCTACACCTTC

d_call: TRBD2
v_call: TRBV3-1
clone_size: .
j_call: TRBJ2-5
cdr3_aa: CASSARLAGVIPRMDQYF
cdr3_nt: TGTGCCAGCAGCGCACGACTAGCGGGAGTTATCCCTCGAATGGACCAGTACTTC

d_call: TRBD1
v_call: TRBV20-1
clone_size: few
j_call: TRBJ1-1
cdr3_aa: CSASETGGTEAFF
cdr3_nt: TGCAGTGCTAGCGAGACAGGGGGCACTGAAGCTTTCTTT

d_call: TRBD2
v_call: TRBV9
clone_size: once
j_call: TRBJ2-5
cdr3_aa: CASSVEGTSGSEQETQYF
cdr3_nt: TGTGCCAGCAGCGTAGAGGGGACTAGCGGGAGTGAGCAAGAGACCCAGTACTTC

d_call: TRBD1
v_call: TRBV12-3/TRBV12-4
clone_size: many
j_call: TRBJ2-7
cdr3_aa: CASRYTGAYEQYF
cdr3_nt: TGTGCCAGCAGATATACAGGGGCCTACGAGCAGTACTTC

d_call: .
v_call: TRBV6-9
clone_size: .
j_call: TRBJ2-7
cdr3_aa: CASSYTTVGYEQYF
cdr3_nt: TGTGCCAGCAGTTACACCACTGTGGGTTACGAGCAGTACTTC

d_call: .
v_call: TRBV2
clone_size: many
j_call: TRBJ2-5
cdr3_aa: CASSDGRVRETQYF
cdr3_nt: TGTGCCAGCAGTGATGGTCGGGTCCGCGAGACCCAGTACTTC

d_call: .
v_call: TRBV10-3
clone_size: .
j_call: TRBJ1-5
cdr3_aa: CAISEELDNQPQHF
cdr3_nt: TGTGCCATCAGTGAGGAACTAGACAATCAGCCCCAGCATTTT

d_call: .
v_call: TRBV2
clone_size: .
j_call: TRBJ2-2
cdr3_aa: CARRGLNTGELFF
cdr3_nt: TGTGCCAGAAGAGGGCTTAACACCGGGGAGCTGTTTTTT

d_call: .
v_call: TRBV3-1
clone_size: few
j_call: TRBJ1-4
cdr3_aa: CASSHFTRHEKLFF
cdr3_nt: TGTGCCAGCAGCCATTTTACTAGACACGAAAAACTGTTTTTT

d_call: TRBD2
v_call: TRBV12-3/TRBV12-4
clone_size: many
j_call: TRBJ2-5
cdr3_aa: CASSLALGAAGDGQETQYF
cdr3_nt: TGTGCCAGCAGTTTAGCGCTCGGGGCGGCGGGAGATGGGCAAGAGACCCAGTACTTC

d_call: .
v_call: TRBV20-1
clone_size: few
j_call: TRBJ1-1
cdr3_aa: CSEANTEAFF
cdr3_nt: TGCAGTGAGGCGAACACTGAAGCTTTCTTT

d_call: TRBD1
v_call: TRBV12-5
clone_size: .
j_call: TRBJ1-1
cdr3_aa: CASGLVLDRGGTEAFF
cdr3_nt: TGTGCTAGTGGTTTGGTACTTGACAGGGGTGGCACTGAAGCTTTCTTT

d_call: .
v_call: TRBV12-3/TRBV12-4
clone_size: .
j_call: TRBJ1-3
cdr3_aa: CASSPQSQGNTIYF
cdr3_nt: TGTGCCAGCAGTCCACAGTCTCAAGGAAACACCATATATTTT

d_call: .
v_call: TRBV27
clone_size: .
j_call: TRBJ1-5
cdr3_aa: CASSLGGAVSNQPQHF
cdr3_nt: TGTGCCAGCAGTTTAGGGGGGGCGGTTAGCAATCAGCCCCAGCATTTT

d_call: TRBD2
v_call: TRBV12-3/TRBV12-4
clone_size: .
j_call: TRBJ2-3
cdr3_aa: CASSSHGLAGGGTDTQYF
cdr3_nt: TGTGCCAGCAGTTCCCATGGACTAGCGGGAGGTGGCACAGATACGCAGTATTTT

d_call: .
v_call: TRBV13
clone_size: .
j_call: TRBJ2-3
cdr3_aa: CASSGGAGQLESTDTQYF
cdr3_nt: TGTGCCAGCAGCGGAGGGGCGGGTCAGCTTGAGAGCACAGATACGCAGTATTTT

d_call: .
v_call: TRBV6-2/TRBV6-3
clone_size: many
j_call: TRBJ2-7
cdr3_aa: CASSYARDRHEQYF
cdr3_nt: TGTGCCAGCAGTTACGCCAGGGATCGTCACGAGCAGTACTTC

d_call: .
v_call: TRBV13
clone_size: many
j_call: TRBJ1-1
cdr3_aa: CASSLGVVLVAEAFF
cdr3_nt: TGTGCCAGCAGCTTAGGTGTGGTATTAGTGGCTGAAGCTTTCTTT

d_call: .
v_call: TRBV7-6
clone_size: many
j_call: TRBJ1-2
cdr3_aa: CASSFTGTAAIGYTF
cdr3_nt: TGTGCCAGCAGCTTCACCGGGACGGCCGCTATAGGCTACACCTTC

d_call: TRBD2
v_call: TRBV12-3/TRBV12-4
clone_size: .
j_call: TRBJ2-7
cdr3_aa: CASSSSGTVAHEQYF
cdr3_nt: TGTGCCAGCAGTTCGAGCGGGACCGTTGCACACGAGCAGTACTTC